The rows below give T cell receptor beta chains drawn from one sample of a study of blood T cell repertoires in COVID-19. Libraries were prepared by immunoSEQ multiplex PCR; TCRdb keeps only in-frame clonotypes and omits some of them. Of 55,000 to 90,000 clones listed, roughly 86% are singletons. Sequenced: peripheral blood. These receptors were obtained from a man in his 70s with active COVID-19. CDR3s leave out the opening cysteine and the closing phenylalanine or tryptophan.

TRBV7-3,TRBJ2-1,ASSLLVPLAGRGNEQF
TRBV28,TRBJ2-7,ASPPRLAAAYEQY
TRBV6-5,TRBJ2-7,ASLLAGGRYEQY
TRBV10-3,TRBJ2-7,AAQAGMLGYEQY
TRBV5-6,TRBJ1-6,ASTPRARNSPLH
TRBV11-2,TRBJ2-3,ASSPTGTLITDTQY
TRBV7-9,TRBJ2-5,ASSPRRTGQNQETQY
TRBV21-1,TRBJ2-3,ASSGSDRPHTQY
TRBV25-1,TRBJ2-2,ASSPRFPGGGELF
TRBV11-2,TRBJ2-1,ASSPRLAGALISYNEQF
TRBV20-1,TRBJ2-2,SASWQTNTGELF
TRBV15,TRBJ2-7,ATSPSVLAGGRGYEQY
TRBV6-5,TRBJ1-1,ASTAGGPYTEAF
TRBV6-5,TRBJ2-1,AAARDFYLGEQF
TRBV30,TRBJ1-1,AWSALGHTTDMAF
TRBV28,TRBJ1-6,ASSPPGRSNSPLH
TRBV6-1,TRBJ1-1,ASSEAPGEAF
TRBV28,TRBJ2-5,ATLDRGWETQY
TRBV9,TRBJ2-1,ASSPRLWTEGQF
TRBV12-5,TRBJ2-3,ASGTGTSGRADTQY
TRBV28,TRBJ1-5,ASRSGGGHQPQH
TRBV4-3,TRBJ2-5,ASSHSLGEGGQETQY
TRBV11-3,TRBJ2-5,ASGPRVTEETQY
TRBV9,TRBJ2-3,ASSVGLAGVGDTQY
TRBV4-3,TRBJ1-5,ASSWQAGQPQH
TRBV4-1,TRBJ2-1,ASSLAGIGNEQF
TRBV20-1,TRBJ1-5,SAGFEAQH
TRBV25-1,TRBJ2-3,ASSPRGGTSTDTQY
TRBV21-1,TRBJ2-5,ANRPSGRAGETQY
TRBV7-9,TRBJ2-5,ASSLGTGLGETQY
TRBV15,TRBJ2-7,ATSRGQGAPVAADYEQY
TRBV15,TRBJ1-1,ATSRGGSGNTEAF
TRBV9,TRBJ2-5,ASSGGGSGRPPY
TRBV20-1,TRBJ1-1,SASHRAEWTEAF
TRBV15,TRBJ2-5,ATSRDRGTQY
TRBV5-1,TRBJ2-7,ASSRAGEQY